Listed below are T cell receptor beta chains from one sample, sequenced in a study of human T cells and chemical hapten exposure. Each CDR3 protein is one row after TCRdb ran MiXCR on the RACE reads. The sample holds some 90,000 distinct CDR3 sequences; roughly 10% are singletons and the top ten take 2.5% to 3.5%. This specimen consisted of whole blood, obtained in connection with sensitization to the hapten diphenylcyclopropenone (DPC). All receptors derive from a woman between 40 and 50 years old with alopecia areata. Some clones in this sample may be carry-over from other donors' samples. Each CDR3 is given with its conserved first and last residue. The D gene is left open where the match is weak. Clone size appears in some rows only: once, few, many, or a class for an expanded clone.

j_call d_call clone_size v_call cdr3_aa cdr3_nt
TRBJ2-3 TRBD1 . TRBV30 CAWSAQGASTDTQYF TGTGCCTGGAGTGCACAGGGGGCTAGCACAGATACGCAGTATTTT
TRBJ2-7 TRBD2 . TRBV7-2 CASSFPSGAQYF TGTGCCAGCAGCTTTCCAAGCGGGGCCCAGTACTTC
TRBJ2-1 TRBD2 many TRBV6-6 CASRNTSGGYEQFF TGTGCCAGCAGAAATACTAGCGGGGGTTATGAGCAGTTCTTC
TRBJ2-5 . few TRBV6-6 CASSGGPETQYF TGTGCCAGCAGCGGAGGGCCAGAGACCCAGTACTTC
TRBJ2-4 TRBD2 many TRBV3-1 CASSQEGLAGVKGAKNIQYF TGTGCCAGCAGCCAAGAGGGACTAGCGGGAGTTAAGGGTGCCAAAAACATTCAGTACTTC
TRBJ2-1 . many TRBV11-3 CASSLGVQGHEQFF TGTGCCAGCAGCCTGGGCGTCCAGGGCCATGAGCAGTTCTTC
TRBJ2-1 TRBD2 few TRBV4-2 CASSQEPGGGSYNEQFF TGTGCCAGCAGCCAAGAACCTGGGGGGGGGTCCTACAATGAGCAGTTCTTC
TRBJ2-3 . many TRBV6-2/TRBV6-3 CASSYASDSTDTQYF TGTGCCAGCAGTTACGCGTCAGACAGCACAGATACGCAGTATTTT
TRBJ2-7 . . TRBV19 CASSIVEGYEQYF TGTGCCAGTAGTATAGTCGAAGGGTACGAGCAGTACTTC
TRBJ1-1 . . TRBV9 CASSVAANTEAFF TGTGCCAGCAGCGTAGCAGCGAACACTGAAGCTTTCTTT
TRBJ2-6 TRBD1 few TRBV7-2 CASSSQGPGANVLTF TGTGCCAGCAGCTCACAGGGGCCTGGGGCCAACGTCCTGACTTTC
TRBJ2-1 . . TRBV12-3/TRBV12-4 CASSLSGGQTNRYEQFF TGTGCCAGCAGTTTATCGGGCGGCCAAACAAATCGCTACGAGCAGTTCTTC
TRBJ1-1 . . TRBV12-3/TRBV12-4 CASSLPQPGTEAFF TGTGCCAGCAGTTTACCACAGCCGGGCACTGAAGCTTTCTTT
TRBJ2-1 TRBD2 many TRBV2 CASSSPGTSNEQFF TGTGCCAGCAGCTCCCCCGGGACTAGTAATGAGCAGTTCTTC
TRBJ1-3 . many TRBV7-2 CASSLGLSGNTIYF TGTGCCAGCAGCTTAGGCCTCTCTGGAAACACCATATATTTT
TRBJ2-7 TRBD1 few TRBV10-3 CAISERDSTYEQYF TGTGCCATCAGTGAGCGGGACAGTACCTACGAGCAGTACTTC
TRBJ2-7 . . TRBV12-3/TRBV12-4 CASSPQNYAEQYF TGTGCCAGCAGTCCCCAGAACTACGCGGAGCAGTACTTC
TRBJ2-3 . many TRBV27 CASSLRKSTDTQYF TGTGCCAGCAGTTTAAGGAAGAGCACAGATACGCAGTATTTT
TRBJ1-2 . . TRBV20-1 CSASQGLNPANYGYTF TGCAGTGCTAGTCAGGGTCTAAACCCAGCTAACTATGGCTACACCTTC
TRBJ2-4 TRBD1 few TRBV6-1 CASSLGTGPSLAKNIQYF TGTGCCAGCAGCCTGGGGACAGGGCCATCGCTAGCCAAAAACATTCAGTACTTC
TRBJ1-5 . many TRBV6-6 CASSYIAGLRAEYSNQPQHF TGTGCCAGCAGCTACATCGCAGGACTGAGAGCAGAATATAGCAATCAGCCCCAGCATTTT
TRBJ1-2 . many TRBV4-3 CASSQELGPNYGYTF TGCGCCAGCAGCCAAGAGTTGGGACCCAACTATGGCTACACCTTC
TRBJ2-4 . few TRBV29-1 CSVAPGIVAKNIQYF TGCAGCGTCGCCCCGGGGATAGTAGCCAAAAACATTCAGTACTTC
TRBJ2-2 . . TRBV4-1 CASSQGHSGNTGELFF TGCGCCAGCAGCCAAGGGCATAGCGGGAACACCGGGGAGCTGTTTTTT
TRBJ1-1 TRBD1 . TRBV12-3/TRBV12-4 CASRTGFF TGTGCCAGCAGGACAGGGTTCTTT
TRBJ1-4 . . TRBV6-6 CASSYLPAGEKLFF TGTGCCAGCAGTTACCTACCGGCCGGAGAAAAACTGTTTTTT
TRBJ2-7 . few TRBV20-1 CSASPTSYEQYF TGCAGTGCTAGCCCTACTTCCTACGAGCAGTACTTC
TRBJ2-4 TRBD2 . TRBV3-1 CASSQDGPGGSRITLAKNIQYF TGTGCCAGCAGCCAAGATGGGCCGGGGGGGAGCCGGATAACCCTAGCCAAAAACATTCAGTACTTC
TRBJ2-1 . . TRBV19 CASGVLASRNNEQFF TGTGCCAGTGGCGTGCTAGCGAGTAGGAACAATGAGCAGTTCTTC
TRBJ2-5 . many TRBV5-4 CASSRRSDQETQYF TGTGCCAGCAGCAGGCGGTCCGATCAAGAGACCCAGTACTTC
TRBJ2-1 . . TRBV29-1 CSVETRSDYNEQFF TGCAGCGTTGAGACCAGGAGCGACTACAATGAGCAGTTCTTC
TRBJ2-1 TRBD2 many TRBV29-1 CSVGGIAPLYEQFF TGCAGCGTCGGGGGGATAGCCCCCCTCTATGAGCAGTTCTTC
TRBJ2-5 TRBD2 many TRBV7-2 CASSLASASGGQETQYF TGTGCCAGCAGCTTAGCGTCGGCTAGCGGGGGGCAAGAGACCCAGTACTTC
TRBJ1-5 TRBD1 . TRBV5-6 CASSHGQGRQPQHF TGTGCCAGCAGCCACGGACAGGGACGGCAGCCCCAGCATTTT
TRBJ2-3 TRBD2 . TRBV11-3 CASSLEASGRSTDTQYF TGTGCCAGCAGCTTAGAGGCTAGCGGGAGATCGACAGATACGCAGTATTTT
TRBJ1-6 . few TRBV7-9 CASSLGDYGSPLHF TGTGCCAGCAGCTTAGGGGACTATGGTTCACCCCTCCACTTT
TRBJ1-1 . . TRBV29-1 CSERIDRDTEAFF TGCAGCGAGCGAATCGACCGAGACACTGAAGCTTTCTTT
TRBJ2-2 . . TRBV7-3 CASSPQRTGELFF TGTGCCAGCAGCCCCCAGCGGACCGGGGAGCTGTTTTTT
TRBJ2-1 TRBD2 once TRBV20-1 CSARAQGSGRGLSYNEQFF TGCAGTGCTAGAGCCCAAGGCAGCGGGAGGGGATTATCCTACAATGAGCAGTTCTTC
TRBJ1-1 . many TRBV30 CAWSDGNTEAFF TGTGCCTGGAGTGACGGGAACACTGAAGCTTTCTTT
TRBJ2-3 TRBD2 many TRBV19 CASSTSGGRTDTQYF TGTGCCAGTAGTACCAGCGGGGGGCGCACAGATACGCAGTATTTT
TRBJ2-3 . few TRBV7-9 CASSLGRGTSDTQYF TGTGCCAGCAGCTTAGGACGGGGAACTTCAGATACGCAGTATTTT
TRBJ2-7 TRBD1 many TRBV29-1 CSVIFGRTGGSREQYF TGCAGCGTTATATTTGGCAGGACAGGGGGATCAAGGGAGCAGTACTTC